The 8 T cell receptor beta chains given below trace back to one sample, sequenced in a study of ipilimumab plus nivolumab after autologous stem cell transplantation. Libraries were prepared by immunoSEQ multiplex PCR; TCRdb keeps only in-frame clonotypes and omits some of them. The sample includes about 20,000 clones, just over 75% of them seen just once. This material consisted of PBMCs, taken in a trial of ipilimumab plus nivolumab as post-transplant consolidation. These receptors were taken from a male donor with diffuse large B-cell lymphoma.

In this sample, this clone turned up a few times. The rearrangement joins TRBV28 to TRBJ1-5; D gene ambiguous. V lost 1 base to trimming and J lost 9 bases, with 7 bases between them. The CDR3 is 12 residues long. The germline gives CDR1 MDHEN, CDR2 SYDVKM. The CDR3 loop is CASSLSDRPQHF. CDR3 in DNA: TGTGCCAGCAGTTTATCCGATCGGCCCCAGCATTTT.

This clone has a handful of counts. CDR3 loop: CASSLEGTGELFF. CDR3 nucleotides: TGTGCCAGCAGTCTCGAAGGCACCGGGGAGCTGTTTTTT. V gene TRBV6-1 combines with J gene TRBJ2-2, with D hard to call. Germline values: CDR1 MNHNS, CDR2 SASEGT. Deletions cut 5 bases from V and 4 bases from J, with 8 bases between. CDR3 length: 13 residues.

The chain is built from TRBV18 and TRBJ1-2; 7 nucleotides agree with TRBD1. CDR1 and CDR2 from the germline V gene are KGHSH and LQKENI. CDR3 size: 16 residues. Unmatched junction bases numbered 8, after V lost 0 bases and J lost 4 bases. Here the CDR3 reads CASSPPERGRTYGYTF. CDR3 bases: TGTGCCAGCTCACCACCGGAGAGGGGGCGCACCTATGGCTACACCTTC.

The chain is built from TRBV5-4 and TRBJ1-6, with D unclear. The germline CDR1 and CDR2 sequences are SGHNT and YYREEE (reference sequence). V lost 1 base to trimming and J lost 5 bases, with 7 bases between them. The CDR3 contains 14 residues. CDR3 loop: CASSLYSNNSPLHF. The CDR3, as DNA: TGTGCCAGCAGCTTGTACAGTAATAATTCACCCCTCCACTTT.

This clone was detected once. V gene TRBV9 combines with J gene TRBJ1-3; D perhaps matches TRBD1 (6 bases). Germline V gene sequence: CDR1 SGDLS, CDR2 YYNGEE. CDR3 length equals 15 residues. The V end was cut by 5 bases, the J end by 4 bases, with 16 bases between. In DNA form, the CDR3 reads TGTGCCAGCAGGCCGCCGGGGACACTAGGAAACACCATATATTTT. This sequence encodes CASRPPGTLGNTIYF.

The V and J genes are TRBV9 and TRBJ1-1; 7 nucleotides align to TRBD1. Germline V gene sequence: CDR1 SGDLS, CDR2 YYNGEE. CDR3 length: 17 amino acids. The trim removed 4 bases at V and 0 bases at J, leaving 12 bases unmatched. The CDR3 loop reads CASSPRGELPMNTEAFF. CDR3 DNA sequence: TGTGCCAGCAGCCCCAGGGGGGAACTACCGATGAACACTGAAGCTTTCTTT.

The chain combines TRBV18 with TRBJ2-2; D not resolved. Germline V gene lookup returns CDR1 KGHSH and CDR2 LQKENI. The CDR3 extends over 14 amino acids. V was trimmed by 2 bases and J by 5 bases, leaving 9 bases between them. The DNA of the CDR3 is TGTGCCAGCTCACCAGAACGGAGTACCGGGGAGCTGTTTTTT. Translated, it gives CASSPERSTGELFF.

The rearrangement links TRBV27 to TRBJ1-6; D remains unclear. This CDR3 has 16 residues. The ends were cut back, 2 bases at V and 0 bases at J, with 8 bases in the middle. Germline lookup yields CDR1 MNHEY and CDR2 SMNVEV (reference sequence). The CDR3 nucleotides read TGTGCCAGCAGTTTAAGCAGCTACTCCTATAATTCACCCCTCCACTTT. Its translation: CASSLSSYSYNSPLHF.